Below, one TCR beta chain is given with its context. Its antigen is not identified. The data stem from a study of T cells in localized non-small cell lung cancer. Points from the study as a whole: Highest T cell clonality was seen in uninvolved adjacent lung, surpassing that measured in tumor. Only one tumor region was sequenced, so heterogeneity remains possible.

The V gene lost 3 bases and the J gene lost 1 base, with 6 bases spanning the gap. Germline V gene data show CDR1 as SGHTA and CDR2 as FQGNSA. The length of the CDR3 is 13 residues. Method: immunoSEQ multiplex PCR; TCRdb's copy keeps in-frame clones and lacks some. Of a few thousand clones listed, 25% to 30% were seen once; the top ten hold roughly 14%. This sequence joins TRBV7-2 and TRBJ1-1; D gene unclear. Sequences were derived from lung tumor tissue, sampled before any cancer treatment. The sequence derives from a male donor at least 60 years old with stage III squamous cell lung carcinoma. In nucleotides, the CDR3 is TGTGCCAGCAGCTTCCGAGGGAACACTGAAGCTTTCTTT. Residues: CASSFRGNTEAFF.